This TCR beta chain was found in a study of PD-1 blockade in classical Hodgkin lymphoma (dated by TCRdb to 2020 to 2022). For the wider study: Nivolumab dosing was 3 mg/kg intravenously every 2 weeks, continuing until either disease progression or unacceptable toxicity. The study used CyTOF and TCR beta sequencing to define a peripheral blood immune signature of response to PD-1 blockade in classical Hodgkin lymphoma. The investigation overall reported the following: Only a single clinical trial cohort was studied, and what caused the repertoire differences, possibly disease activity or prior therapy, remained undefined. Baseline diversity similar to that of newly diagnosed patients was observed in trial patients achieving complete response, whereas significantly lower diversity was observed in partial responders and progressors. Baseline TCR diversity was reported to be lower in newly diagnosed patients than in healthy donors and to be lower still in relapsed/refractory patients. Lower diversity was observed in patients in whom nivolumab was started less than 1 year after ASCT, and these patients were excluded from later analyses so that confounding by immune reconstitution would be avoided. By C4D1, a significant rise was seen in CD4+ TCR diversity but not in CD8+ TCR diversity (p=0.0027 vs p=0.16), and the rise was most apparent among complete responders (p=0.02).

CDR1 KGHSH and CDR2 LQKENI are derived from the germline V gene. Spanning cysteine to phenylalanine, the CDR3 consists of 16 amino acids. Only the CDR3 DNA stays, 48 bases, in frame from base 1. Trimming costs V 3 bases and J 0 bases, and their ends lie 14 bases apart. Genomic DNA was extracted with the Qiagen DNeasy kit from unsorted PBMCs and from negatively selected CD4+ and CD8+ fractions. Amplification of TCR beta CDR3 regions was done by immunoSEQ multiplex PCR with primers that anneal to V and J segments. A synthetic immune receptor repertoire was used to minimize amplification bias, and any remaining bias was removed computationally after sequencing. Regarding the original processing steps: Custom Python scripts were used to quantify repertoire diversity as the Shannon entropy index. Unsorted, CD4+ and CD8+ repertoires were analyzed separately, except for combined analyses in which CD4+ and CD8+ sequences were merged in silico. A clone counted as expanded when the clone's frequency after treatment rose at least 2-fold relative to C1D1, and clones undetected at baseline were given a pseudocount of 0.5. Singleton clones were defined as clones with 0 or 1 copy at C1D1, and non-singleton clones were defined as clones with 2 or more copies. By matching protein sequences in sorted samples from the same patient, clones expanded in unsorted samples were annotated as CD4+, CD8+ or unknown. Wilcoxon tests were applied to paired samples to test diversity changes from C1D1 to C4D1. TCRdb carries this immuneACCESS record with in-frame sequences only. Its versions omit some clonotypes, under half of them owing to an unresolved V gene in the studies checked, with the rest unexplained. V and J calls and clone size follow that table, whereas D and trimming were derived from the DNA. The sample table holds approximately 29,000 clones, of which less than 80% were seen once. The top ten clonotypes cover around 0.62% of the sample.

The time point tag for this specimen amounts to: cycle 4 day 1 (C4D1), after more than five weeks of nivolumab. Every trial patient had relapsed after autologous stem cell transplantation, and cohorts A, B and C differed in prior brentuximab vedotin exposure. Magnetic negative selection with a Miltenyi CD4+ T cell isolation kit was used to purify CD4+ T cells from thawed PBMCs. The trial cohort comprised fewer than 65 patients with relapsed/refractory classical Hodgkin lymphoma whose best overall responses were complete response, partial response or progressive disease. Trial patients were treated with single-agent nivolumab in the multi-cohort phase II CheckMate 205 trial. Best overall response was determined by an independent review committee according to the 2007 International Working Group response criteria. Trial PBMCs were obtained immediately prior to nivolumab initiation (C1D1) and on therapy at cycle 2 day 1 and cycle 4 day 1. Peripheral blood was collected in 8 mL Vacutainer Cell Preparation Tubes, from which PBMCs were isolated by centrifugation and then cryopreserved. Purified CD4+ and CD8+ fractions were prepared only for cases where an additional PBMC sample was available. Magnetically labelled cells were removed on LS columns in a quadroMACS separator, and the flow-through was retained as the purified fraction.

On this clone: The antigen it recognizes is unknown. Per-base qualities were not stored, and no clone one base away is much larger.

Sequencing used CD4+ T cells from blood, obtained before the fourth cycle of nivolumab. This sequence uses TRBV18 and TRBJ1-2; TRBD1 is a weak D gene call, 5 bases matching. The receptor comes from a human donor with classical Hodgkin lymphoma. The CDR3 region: CASSPANRGANYGYTF. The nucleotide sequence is TGTGCCAGCTCACCCGCCAATAGGGGAGCTAACTATGGCTACACCTTC.